This T cell receptor (beta chain) was obtained from a study of T-cell memory formation after mild COVID-19 listed by TCRdb under 2021. About the full investigation: TCR sequence clusters from the two donors were found to be largely donor specific. The cohort comprised two young, previously healthy adult volunteers, one female and one male. T-cell clones expanding and contracting after mild COVID-19 in a couple of donors were tracked by longitudinal TCRalpha and TCRbeta repertoire sequencing. Study-level results and caveats: Whether the second-wave clones peaking on day 37 were SARS-CoV-2 specific was not confirmed. Contracting CD4+ clones were found mainly in CM and EM memory subsets, while CD8+ clones were enriched in EMRA. Only two mild cases were covered in the study, and larger cohorts including severe cases with pre-infection samples were considered necessary. Clones contracting from day 15 to 85 had balanced CD4/CD8 phenotypes, while a second wave expanding from day 15 to 37 was biased towards CD4+. Some responding clones were detected in pre-infection memory, suggesting pre-existing cross-reactive memory T cells joined the SARS-CoV-2 response.

After removal of 0 bases from V and 3 bases from J, the junction retains 3 bases not matched to a gene. The CDR3 runs 15 amino acids, cysteine and phenylalanine included. Only the CDR3 portion is preserved as DNA: 45 bases, with reading frame beginning at the first base. Sequences SGHKS (CDR1) and YYEKEE (CDR2) are obtained from the germline V gene (reference sequence). As concerns this clonotype: Its antigen specificity is not known. It has no much larger one-base neighbor in the sample; base qualities were not kept.

Sequenced on an Illumina NovaSeq 6000. cDNA libraries for TCRalpha and TCRbeta were prepared by 5'RACE using constant-segment primers, with sample barcodes and unique molecular identifiers added. Trizol reagent was used to extract RNA from every sample. The libraries were amplified in two PCR steps, and the second step added a second sample barcode and Illumina TruSeq adapters. Libraries were sequenced on an Illumina NovaSeq with 2 x 150 bp paired-end reads. As for the authors' bioinformatics: With migec v1.2.7, reads were demultiplexed and then collapsed into UMI-guided consensus sequences. With mixcr v2.1.11, UMI consensuses were aligned to TRA and TRB V and J templates and assembled into clonotypes. Clonotypes were classified as expanded or contracted when called significant by both edgeR and NoisET, with noise models trained on biological replicates. For edgeR calls, a false discovery rate-adjusted p below 0.01 and a log2 fold-change threshold of 1 were applied. PCA with hierarchical clustering of max-normalized trajectories of the 1000 most abundant clonotypes was used as exploratory dynamics analysis. Separately sequenced CD4+ and CD8+ repertoires were used to assign the CD4 or CD8 phenotype of responding clones. Through fastp at Q25 and MiXCR, TCRdb rebuilt clones from the public reads, retaining in-frame beta chains. Rows merge per CDR3 protein into single entries with the most common DNA and genes. The V and J calls here are based on TCRdb, not the publication. This sample holds some 150,000 distinct CDR3 sequences; roughly 19% were observed only once. The ten largest clones represent around 2.4% of the sample.

Ficoll-Paque density gradient centrifugation was the method used to isolate PBMCs. Sequences were obtained from PBMCs or a T cell subset sorted from them (not recorded which). The sequence was collected from an adult woman who had mild COVID-19 (a few samples of this study predate the infection). The sample titles of this study are shuffled in the database, so cell type and time point are left out; the donor was told from shared clones. This chain is built from TRBV5-5 and TRBJ2-3, with 8 bases aligning to TRBD2. The DNA is TGTGCCAGCAGCTTGGTCAGCGGGAGTACAGATACGCAGTATTTT. Its translation reads: CASSLVSGSTDTQYF.